A selection of T cell receptor beta chains follows, all from one sample in a study of blood T cells in healthy people across ages. MiXCR was run by TCRdb on the 5' RACE reads, yielding one entry per CDR3 protein. In the table there are 700,000 or so distinct CDR3 sequences, about 20% of which are singletons. The sample taken for sequencing was blood. The receptors were sampled from a man in his 70s in good health. Both conserved end residues are part of each CDR3.

v_call cdr3_aa
TRBV12-3/TRBV12-4 CASAKERLAGGPSTDAQYF
TRBV14 CASSYQTATNEKLFF
TRBV24-1 CATSDPAKTQYF
TRBV30 CAWSGGLAGASYNEQFF
TRBV2 CASTLQGTSTDTQYF
TRBV30 CAWSVSPAFF
TRBV12-3/TRBV12-4 CASSPPGGIDTQYF
TRBV20-1 CSAAGTARQPQHF
TRBV14 CASSRGRGQKSGYGYTF
TRBV5-1 CASRKNTGGTGELFF
TRBV5-5 CASSTKWTAAEQFF
TRBV5-1 CASSFRSPAGGRTGELFF
TRBV29-1 CSDGGTQGYTF
TRBV9 CASSATSHEQFF
TRBV7-8 CASSPVVGPGELFF
TRBV12-3/TRBV12-4 CASSPRLAGVFTDTQYF
TRBV29-1 CSVLGTSGYTF
TRBV7-9 CASSSGTEQETQCF
TRBV24-1 CATSTPGVGIHGQFF
TRBV11-1 CASSLSLTSGMGDTQYF
TRBV6-5 CASSYLPGADQETQYF
TRBV11-2 CASSVGQGGTEAFF
TRBV7-2 CASSVTSGLAKNIQYF
TRBV5-1 CASSLLLSDNEQFF
TRBV23-1 CASSPVDVGTQYF
TRBV27 CASRQGARDTQYF
TRBV20-1 CSARVRGGTWNEQFF
TRBV3-1 CASSLRGSGVGDEQFF
TRBV12-3/TRBV12-4 CASSQGQLNEQFF
TRBV6-5 CASRPGQSFPPLHF
TRBV20-1 CSASVSSGGAVNTQYF
TRBV20-1 CSARGTSGIRAYEQYF
TRBV7-9 CASSLVGTDYGFTF
TRBV6-5 CASSPRGAEAFF
TRBV15 CATSRDLTSRGNEQFF
TRBV12-3/TRBV12-4 CASSLNQYQETQYF
TRBV2 CASRVATSYNEQFF
TRBV4-1 CASSQEASGGASQFF
TRBV6-1 CASSEFGGETYEQYF
TRBV29-1 CSVEGTGAGELFF